The 21 T cell receptor beta chains below all came from one sample that was sequenced in a study of spatial heterogeneity in lung cancer. Study-wide points: Mutation counts in tumors were tracked by counts of expanded intratumoral alpha and beta TCRs.

The time point is: sample taken at primary tumor resection. These TCRs are of unknown antigen specificity. TCRdb reprocessed the 5' RACE reads with MiXCR, giving one entry per CDR3 protein. This sample carries around 100,000 distinct CDR3 sequences, under 4.5% of them seen once, and the ten largest clones take over 20%. Source: lung tumor tissue, taken at surgery. The receptors come from a male donor with early-stage non-small cell lung cancer.

This clonotype was picked up many times. The CDR3 sequence is CASSLARRDSRTQYF. DNA of the CDR3: TGTGCCAGCAGCTTGGCGCGCCGCGACTCCCGAACGCAGTATTTT. The chain is built from TRBV5-6 and TRBJ2-3; unclear D gene. Germline V gene lookup returns CDR1 SGHDT and CDR2 YYEEEE. The V and J ends lost 0 bases and 9 bases respectively, with 17 bases between them. The CDR3 contains 15 residues.

This clonotype was seen many times. This chain connects TRBV6-5 to TRBJ2-7, with D tentatively TRBD1 (6 bases). Germline V gene sequence: CDR1 MNHEY, CDR2 SVGAGI. Trimming pared 8 bases from V and 7 bases from J, leaving 18 bases between. CDR3 length: 13 amino acids. The CDR3 loop reads CASRDIPLGEQYF. CDR3 DNA sequence: TGTGCCAGCCGGGACATCCCCCTTGGGGAGCAGTACTTC.

In its sample, this clonotype was seen many times. The J gene is TRBJ2-3, the V gene TRBV28; D is uncertain. The CDR3 length is 16 residues. Germline assignment: CDR1 MDHEN and CDR2 SYDVKM. V dropped 6 bases and J dropped 2 bases, with 18 bases sitting between them. As DNA, the CDR3 is TGTGCCAGCAGCAGCAGCCTTCCCGACTCCACAGATACGCAGTATTTT. Translating it yields CASSSSLPDSTDTQYF.

This clonotype was detected many times. The chain couples TRBV24-1 to TRBJ2-2, with D possibly matching TRBD2 (6 bases). CDR3 length: 13 amino acids. V was pared by 6 bases and J by 6 bases, with 10 bases between. In germline, CDR1 is KGHDR, CDR2 SFDVKD. The CDR3 DNA is TGTGCCACCAGTTCCCCGGGAGCCGGGGAGCTGTTTTTT. Translating gives CATSSPGAGELFF.

The V and J genes are TRBV11-1 and TRBJ2-6; weak D call: TRBD1 (6 bases). The germline gives CDR1 SGHAT, CDR2 FQDESV (reference sequence). V gave up 2 bases and J gave up 4 bases, with 15 bases separating them. The CDR3 loop spans 17 amino acids. The CDR3, as DNA: TGTGCCAGCAGCTTAACTTCCACAGGGAGCGGGGCCAACGTCCTGACTTTC. It is translated as CASSLTSTGSGANVLTF.

This clonotype was seen more than once but under ten times. The chain joins TRBV29-1 to TRBJ1-1, with 7 bases that match TRBD1. The CDR3 is 11 residues long. CDR1 and CDR2 (germline): SQVTM, ANQGSEA. Trimming removed 7 bases from V and 6 bases from J; junction bases left unmatched: 5. The CDR3 here is CSGGTASEAFF. DNA of the CDR3: TGCAGCGGCGGGACAGCTTCTGAAGCTTTCTTT.

This chain uses TRBV24-1 with TRBJ2-1; 7 bases align to TRBD2. The germline gives CDR1 KGHDR, CDR2 SFDVKD. The junction had 7 bases not matched to a gene; V was cut back by 9 bases and J by 3 bases. The CDR3 has 14 amino acids. The CDR3 nucleotides are TGTGCCACCGCCGTGGGGGGGGTCTACAATGAGCAGTTCTTC. Translating it yields CATAVGGVYNEQFF.

This clonotype was detected ten times or more. The CDR3 region is CASSSREEGYTF. In nucleotides, the CDR3 is TGTGCCAGCAGTTCCCGCGAGGAAGGCTACACCTTC. The chain recombines TRBV28 with TRBJ1-2, with no clear D. CDR1 is MDHEN and CDR2 is SYDVKM in the germline V gene. V was trimmed by 4 bases and J by 8 bases, leaving 11 bases between them. The length of the CDR3 is 12 residues.

This clonotype turned up a few times. The chain combines TRBV6-1 with TRBJ1-2; the match to TRBD1 covers 7 bases. The CDR3 has 12 amino acids. V was pared by 6 bases and J by 8 bases, with 6 bases of the junction left unmatched. CDR1 is MNHNS and CDR2 is SASEGT in the germline V gene. CDR3 in DNA: TGTGCCAGCAGGGAGGGGGCGGAAGGCTACACCTTC. This sequence encodes CASREGAEGYTF.

The table lists this clonotype with many counts. The chain has TRBV27 and TRBJ2-1; 11 nucleotides agree with TRBD2. V dropped 8 bases and J dropped 7; count of bases not matched to a gene: 7. Germline V CDR1 and CDR2: MNHEY, SMNVEV (reference sequence). This CDR3 has 14 amino acids. The CDR3 spells CASQLAGVGNEQFF. The CDR3, as DNA: TGTGCCAGCCAACTAGCGGGAGTGGGGAATGAGCAGTTCTTC.

The chain links TRBV28 to TRBJ2-7, with D unresolved. The length of the CDR3 is 16 residues. Trimming took off 1 base at V and 1 base at J, with 14 bases between the two ends. From germline, CDR1 is MDHEN and CDR2 SYDVKM. In DNA, the CDR3 is TGTGCCAGCAGTTTATATAGGTGGGTCCCTTCCTACGAGCAGTACTTC. Translating gives CASSLYRWVPSYEQYF. The full variable domain, in which reference TRBV28 and TRBJ2-7 provide the parts outside the CDR3, is DVKVTQSSRYLVKRTGEKVFLECVQDMDHENMFWYRQDPGLGLRLIYFSYDVKMKEKGDIPEGYSVSREKKERFSLILESASTNQTSMYLCASSLYRWVPSYEQYFGPGTRLTVT.

This clonotype occurred many times. The CDR3 loop reads CASSKTGTRRGGTEAFF. DNA for the CDR3: TGCGCCAGCAGCAAAACCGGGACCAGACGGGGAGGGACTGAAGCTTTCTTT. The chain is built from TRBV4-1 and TRBJ1-1; maybe TRBD1 (5 bases). CDR1 is MGHRA and CDR2 is YSYEKL in the germline V gene. The CDR3 is made up of 17 amino acids. Deletions cut 5 bases from V and 5 bases from J, with 24 bases between.

In this sample, this clonotype turned up many times. This chain links TRBV20-1 with TRBJ1-2, with D tentatively TRBD1 (6 bases). CDR1 and CDR2 from the germline V gene are DFQATT and SNEGSKA (reference sequence). The CDR3 runs to 11 residues. The ends were cut back, 5 bases at V and 8 bases at J, with 12 bases in the middle. CDR3 region: CSASTGVGYTF. CDR3 nucleotide sequence: TGCAGTGCTTCGACAGGAGTAGGCTACACCTTC.

This chain links TRBV6-6 with TRBJ1-2; D gene ambiguous. The germline V gene encodes CDR1 MNHNY and CDR2 SVGAGI (reference sequence). With 2 bases removed from V and 2 bases from J, the gap between germline ends came to 9 bases. The CDR3 sequence is 14 residues long. The CDR3 is CASSYEASNYGYTF. CDR3 DNA: TGTGCCAGCAGTTACGAGGCTTCGAACTATGGCTACACCTTC.

This clonotype was counted ten times or more. The CDR3 nucleotides read TGTGCCAGCAGTCCCTTAGGTGGGCCCGAGCAGTTCTTC. Its translation: CASSPLGGPEQFF. The chain joins TRBV25-1 to TRBJ2-1; D not resolved. V was clipped by 5 bases and J by 10 bases, with 15 bases between them. The CDR3 loop spans 13 amino acids. In germline, CDR1 is MGHDK, CDR2 SYGVNS.

This clonotype has at least ten counts. The rearrangement links TRBV28 to TRBJ2-7; 9 bases fit TRBD1. Germline assignment: CDR1 MDHEN and CDR2 SYDVKM. J was trimmed by 5 bases and V by 4 bases; bases with no gene match: 9. CDR3 length equals 15 residues. The CDR3 sequence is CASSSPLGTGNEQYF. In DNA, the CDR3 is TGTGCCAGCAGTTCTCCCCTAGGGACAGGGAACGAGCAGTACTTC.

This clonotype was counted ten times or more. The chain carries TRBV27 and TRBJ1-6; D may be TRBD1 (6 bases). This CDR3 contains 13 residues. V was clipped by 2 bases and J by 13 bases, with 12 bases between them. Germline CDR1 and CDR2: MNHEY and SMNVEV (reference sequence). In DNA, the CDR3 is TGTGCCAGCAGTTTAACACAGGGTCCGCCCCTCCACTTT. Its protein is CASSLTQGPPLHF.

The table lists this clonotype with many counts. V gene TRBV29-1 combines with J gene TRBJ2-1; no clear D gene. Trimming removed 4 bases at V and 7 bases at J, with 5 bases between. Germline CDR1 reads SQVTM; CDR2 reads ANQGSEA. There are 10 residues in the CDR3. DNA for the CDR3: TGCAGCGTTGGGGGAAATGAGCAGTTCTTC. Amino acid sequence: CSVGGNEQFF.

This clonotype was picked up many times. CDR3 DNA: TGTGCCAGCAGCGTAGGGGGGGTCCTTAATGAAAAACTGTTTTTT. It encodes CASSVGGVLNEKLFF. The J gene is TRBJ1-4, the V gene TRBV9; a possible D gene is TRBD1 (5 bases). With 0 bases removed from V and 4 bases from J, the gap between germline ends came to 10 bases. Per germline, CDR1 SGDLS and CDR2 YYNGEE. The CDR3 extends over 15 amino acids.

This clonotype was seen repeatedly, ten times or more. The rearrangement uses TRBV10-2 and TRBJ2-4, with 12 bases fitting TRBD2. V was clipped by 0 bases and J by 9 bases; unmatched bases: 9. Germline V gives CDR1 WSHSY, CDR2 SAAADI. The CDR3 is made up of 17 amino acids. The CDR3 is CASSESRLAGVGGIQYF. CDR3 in DNA: TGCGCCAGCAGTGAGTCGAGACTAGCGGGAGTCGGGGGCATTCAGTACTTC.

This clonotype appeared many times. The chain links TRBV24-1 to TRBJ2-1; 9 nucleotides line up with TRBD1. Germline V gives CDR1 KGHDR, CDR2 SFDVKD. The trim removed 9 bases at V and 9 bases at J, leaving 8 bases unmatched. The CDR3 has 13 residues. CDR3 sequence (DNA): TGTGCCACCCAACGACAGGGGGTGGTTGAGCAGTTCTTC. Protein: CATQRQGVVEQFF.